Following are 22 T cell receptor beta chains from one sample sequenced in a study of cytomegalovirus exposure and HLA in healthy donors. 13 Jbeta primers and 60 Vbeta primers were used for the PCR. Profiling relied on immunoSEQ multiplex PCR, and the TCRdb table lists in-frame clones only, not all of them. The profile shows fewer than 200,000 clones, over 65% of them singletons. Sequences were obtained from PBMCs. The origin of the receptors is a man in his forties in good health and CMV-seropositive.

J is TRBJ2-7 and V is TRBV6-6; 7 nucleotides align to TRBD1. V lost 2 bases, J lost 5 bases, and 6 bases stayed unmatched. Germline V CDR1 and CDR2: MNHNY, SVGAGI (reference sequence). The length of the CDR3 is 14 residues. CDR3 sequence: CASSYVWQGDEQYF. CDR3 nucleotide sequence: TGTGCCAGCAGTTACGTATGGCAGGGGGACGAGCAGTACTTC.

The rearrangement joins TRBV5-5 to TRBJ2-3; D possibly corresponds to TRBD2 (6 bases). Trimming removed 4 bases at V and 0 bases at J, with 12 bases between. The CDR3 is made up of 15 amino acids. Germline CDR1 and CDR2: SGHKS and YYEKEE (reference sequence). This CDR3 is CASSPPGGSTDTQYF. CDR3 DNA sequence: TGTGCCAGCAGCCCTCCCGGGGGTAGCACAGATACGCAGTATTTT.

The chain combines TRBV9 with TRBJ2-2; 7 positions match TRBD2. The CDR3 is made up of 14 amino acids. Germline-derived CDR1 and CDR2 are SGDLS and YYNGEE. V shed 3 bases, J shed 2 bases, and the junction held 1 base outside the gene matches. The CDR3 DNA is TGTGCCAGCAGCGCTAGCGGTAACACCGGGGAGCTGTTTTTT. Protein sequence: CASSASGNTGELFF.

The chain couples TRBV4-3 to TRBJ2-3; TRBD1 matches at 8 bases. Germline V gives CDR1 LGHNA, CDR2 YSLEER. The CDR3 is 14 amino acids. With V trimmed by 0 bases and J by 8 bases, 4 bases remained unmatched. The CDR3 DNA sequence: TGCGCCAGCAGCCAAGACGGACAGGGAGGTACGCAGTATTTT. Translating gives CASSQDGQGGTQYF.

CDR3 nucleotides: TGTGCCAGCAGCTTGGAGCGGGGGAATTCACCCCTCCACTTT. This translates into CASSLERGNSPLHF. This rearrangement joins TRBV5-4 to TRBJ1-6; possible D gene TRBD1, 5 bases. The V gene's germline CDR1 is SGHNT and CDR2 YYREEE (reference sequence). Trimming left V 0 bases short and J 7 bases short, with 8 bases between. The CDR3 sequence is 14 residues long.

To note about this clone: One end of the junction is discordant with germline, which a read error may explain. The chain uses TRBV29-1 and TRBJ1-5; 8 bases line up with TRBD1. Germline values: CDR1 SQVTM, CDR2 ANQGSEA. The CDR3 has 12 amino acids. The CDR3 region has the DNA TGTTCGACAGGGGATAGCAATCAGCCCCAGCATTTT. Translation: CSTGDSNQPQHF. The entire variable domain, with the rest obtained from reference TRBV29-1 and TRBJ1-5, is as follows: SAVISQKPSRDICQRGTSLTIQCQVDSQVTMMFWYRQQPGQSLTLIATANQGSEATYESGFVIDKFPISRPNLTFSTLTVSNMSPEDSSIYLCSTGDSNQPQHFGDGTRLSIL.

The rearrangement links TRBV9 to TRBJ2-7; 9 nucleotides match TRBD2. The V gene end was trimmed by 4 bases and the J gene end by 2 bases; junction bases not matched to a gene: 4. The CDR3 sequence is 14 residues long. CDR1 is SGDLS and CDR2 is YYNGEE in the germline V gene. This CDR3 reads CASSRSGGAYEQYF. The CDR3 DNA is TGTGCCAGCAGCCGTAGCGGGGGAGCCTACGAGCAGTACTTC. Looking up the rest from reference TRBV9 and TRBJ2-7 gives the full variable domain: DSGVTQTPKHLITATGQRVTLRCSPRSGDLSVYWYQQSLDQGLQFLIQYYNGEERAKGNILERFSAQQFPDLHSELNLSSLELGDSALYFCASSRSGGAYEQYFGPGTRLTVT.

V and J are TRBV21-1 and TRBJ1-1; the table assigns TRBD1, which was not confirmed against the DNA. TRBV21-1 is annotated as a pseudogene. The CDR3 covers 16 residues. The CDR3 DNA reads TGTGCCAGCAGCTCGCAGTCAGGTACAGGGTCGACTGAAGCTTTCTTT. Protein: CASSSQSGTGSTEAFF.

This clone was recorded a few times. CDR3 amino acids: CATSRGTSGVGDTQYF. The CDR3 DNA reads TGTGCCACCAGCAGGGGGACTAGCGGGGTTGGGGATACGCAGTATTTT. The J gene is TRBJ2-3, the V gene TRBV15, with 13 positions matching TRBD2. V lost 3 bases, J lost 6 bases, and 6 bases stayed unmatched. Germline assignment: CDR1 LNHNV and CDR2 YYDKDF (reference sequence). The CDR3 sequence is 16 residues long. The full variable domain, in which reference TRBV15 and TRBJ2-3 provide the parts outside the CDR3, is DAMVIQNPRYQVTQFGKPVTLSCSQTLNHNVMYWYQQKSSQAPKLLFHYYDKDFNNEADTPDNFQSRRPNTSFCFLDIRSPGLGDTAMYLCATSRGTSGVGDTQYFGPGTRLTVL.

This chain connects TRBV6-5 to TRBJ1-2, with a weak D call TRBD1 (6 bases). The CDR3 runs 13 residues. V lost 5 bases and J 7 bases, leaving 14 bases between the germline ends. Germline assignment: CDR1 MNHEY and CDR2 SVGAGI. The CDR3 region is CASSKQGKAGYTF. The CDR3 bases are TGTGCCAGCAGTAAACAGGGAAAAGCTGGCTACACCTTC.

The CDR3 loop reads CASSLAKQGAGNQPQHF. The CDR3 nucleotides are TGCGCCAGCAGCTTGGCCAAGCAGGGGGCGGGAAATCAGCCCCAGCATTTT. The rearrangement joins TRBV5-1 to TRBJ1-5; TRBD1 agrees at 8 bases. The CDR3 has 17 residues. The V and J ends lost 0 bases and 4 bases, in that order; junction bases with no gene match: 9. Per the germline V gene, CDR1 is SGHRS and CDR2 is YFSETQ.

This sequence joins TRBV19 and TRBJ2-1, with TRBD1 matching over 8 bases. CDR3 length: 15 amino acids. J was trimmed by 4 bases and V by 6 bases; bases with no gene match: 8. Germline CDR1 LNHDA, CDR2 SQIVND (reference sequence). The DNA for the CDR3 is TGTGCCAGTAGAGAGTCCCAGGGGGCTTACAATGAGCAGTTCTTC. As protein: CASRESQGAYNEQFF.

The chain combines TRBV7-2 with TRBJ1-5, with TRBD1 matching over 9 bases. Germline loops: CDR1 SGHTA, CDR2 FQGNSA. V gave up 4 bases and J gave up 7 bases; unmatched junction bases: 8. This CDR3 contains 15 residues. The CDR3 bases are TGTGCCAGCAGCTGGGGAAGACAGGGGGACCAGCCCCAGCATTTT. This encodes CASSWGRQGDQPQHF.

This clone has more than one count but fewer than ten. The junction shows a germline mismatch at one end, possibly a read error. The CDR3 loop reads CASSLRGRGSRDDQYF. In DNA form, the CDR3 reads TGTGCCAGCAGTCTGCGGGGGAGGGGCTCTAGGGACGACCAGTACTTC. V is TRBV7-2 and J is TRBJ2-7; 7 bases align to TRBD2. Germline V lookup: CDR1 SGHTA, CDR2 FQGNSA. CDR3 length: 16 amino acids.

This clone was counted between two and nine times. The V and J genes are TRBV25-1 and TRBJ1-4; D ambiguous. Deletions cut 6 bases from V and 4 bases from J, with 9 bases between. Germline V gene sequence: CDR1 MGHDK, CDR2 SYGVNS. The CDR3 runs 13 residues. CDR3 protein: CASRTYDNEKLFF. The CDR3 DNA sequence: TGTGCCAGCAGGACATATGATAATGAAAAACTGTTTTTT.

This clone was observed a few times. The chain employs TRBV5-6 and TRBJ2-3, with TRBD2 matching over 8 bases. J was trimmed by 0 bases and V by 0 bases; bases with no gene match: 9. CDR3 length equals 18 residues. Per the germline V gene, CDR1 is SGHDT and CDR2 is YYEEEE. The CDR3 DNA sequence: TGTGCCAGCAGCTTGGGACTCCTAGCGGGTGTTAGCACAGATACGCAGTATTTT. This sequence encodes CASSLGLLAGVSTDTQYF.

The chain employs TRBV7-2 and TRBJ2-1; 11 positions agree with TRBD1. Trimming took 3 bases from V and 5 from J; bases not matched to a gene: 6. The CDR3 covers 16 residues. Germline V CDR1 and CDR2: SGHTA, FQGNSA. The CDR3 DNA follows: TGTGCCAGCAGCTTCTCCGGGACAGGGGGTCACAATGAGCAGTTCTTC. It translates to CASSFSGTGGHNEQFF.

The CDR3, as DNA: TGTGCCATCAGTAAACCGGGACAGGGCTGGTACTTC. Its translation: CAISKPGQGWYF. J is TRBJ2-7 and V is TRBV10-3; 9 positions agree with TRBD1. The V segment lost 5 bases and the J segment 12 bases; nucleotides outside the gene matches: 8. Germline assignment: CDR1 ENHRY and CDR2 SYGVKD. This CDR3 is built from 12 residues.

This clone was found a few times. This chain uses TRBV4-3 with TRBJ1-2; 8 nucleotides align to TRBD1. This CDR3 spans 17 amino acids. J lost 8 bases, V lost 1 base, and 15 bases had no gene match. The V gene's germline CDR1 is LGHNA and CDR2 YSLEER. The CDR3 sequence is CASSQAAAGGGSGGYTF. CDR3 coding DNA: TGCGCCAGCAGCCAAGCCGCGGCAGGGGGCGGTTCGGGAGGCTACACCTTC.

This rearrangement joins TRBV5-4 to TRBJ1-5, with 7 bases fitting TRBD1. This CDR3 has 15 residues. V trimming: 0 bases; J trimming: 4 bases; junction bases outside the gene matches: 4. Germline V gene data show CDR1 as SGHNT and CDR2 as YYREEE (reference sequence). CDR3 bases: TGTGCCAGCAGCTTGGAGACAGGGCCTAATCAGCCCCAGCATTTT. Protein: CASSLETGPNQPQHF. Full variable domain (rest looked up from reference TRBV5-4 and TRBJ1-5): ETGVTQSPTHLIKTRGQQVTLRCSSQSGHNTVSWYQQALGQGPQFIFQYYREEENGRGNFPPRFSGLQFPNYSSELNVNALELDDSALYLCASSLETGPNQPQHFGDGTRLSIL.

This clone occurred a few times. The chain recombines TRBV7-9 with TRBJ2-3; perhaps TRBD1 as D (6 bases). The V gene lost 3 bases and the J gene lost 0 bases, with 10 bases spanning the gap. The CDR3 totals 15 residues. Germline values: CDR1 SEHNR, CDR2 FQNEAQ (reference sequence). CDR3 in amino acids: CASSLTGSSTDTQYF. CDR3 DNA sequence: TGTGCCAGCAGCTTGACAGGATCTAGCACAGATACGCAGTATTTT.

The chain has TRBV29-1 and TRBJ1-5; 7 nucleotides agree with TRBD1. Trimming cost V 4 bases and J 2 bases; bases outside gene matches: 2. Looked up from germline, CDR1 is SQVTM and CDR2 is ANQGSEA. This CDR3 comprises 13 residues. The CDR3 nucleotides read TGCAGCGTTGCCAGGGGGGGCAATCAGCCCCAGCATTTT. Translated: CSVARGGNQPQHF.